Following are 18 T cell receptor beta chains from one sample sequenced in a study of blood T cell repertoires in COVID-19. TCRdb keeps only in-frame clones here, not all; method: immunoSEQ multiplex PCR. This sample has around 200,000 clones; 80% to 85% occur once, and the top ten carry around 6.5%. Sequences were obtained from peripheral blood. These receptors were obtained from a woman aged 40 to 50 with acute or convalescent COVID-19.

The rearrangement joins TRBV30 to TRBJ2-5, with a weak D call TRBD2 (6 bases). V was shortened by 2 bases and J by 1 base, with 14 bases between the two germline ends. The CDR3 consists of 15 residues. Germline V gene data show CDR1 as GTSNPN and CDR2 as SVGIG (reference sequence). CDR3 sequence: CAWSTGDLTQETQYF. CDR3 DNA: TGTGCCTGGAGTACGGGGGACCTCACCCAAGAGACCCAGTACTTC.

CDR3 DNA: TGTGCCAGCAGTCCCGGGACAGGGGGGCCCATAAGGGAGCAGTACTTC. Translated, it gives CASSPGTGGPIREQYF. The chain uses TRBV9 and TRBJ2-7, with TRBD1 matching over 11 bases. Germline-derived CDR1 and CDR2 are SGDLS and YYNGEE. The V gene end was trimmed by 5 bases and the J gene end by 7 bases; junction bases not matched to a gene: 14. This CDR3 contains 16 residues.

The chain uses TRBV9 and TRBJ1-1; D call uncertain. The CDR3 consists of 14 residues. Looked up from germline, CDR1 is SGDLS and CDR2 is YYNGEE. The germline V and J ends were trimmed by 0 bases and 4 bases, with 10 bases remaining between them. The chain's CDR3 is CASSVDNRRTEAFF. DNA for the CDR3: TGTGCCAGCAGCGTAGATAACAGACGCACTGAAGCTTTCTTT. Variable domain in full (rest from reference TRBV9 and TRBJ1-1): DSGVTQTPKHLITATGQRVTLRCSPRSGDLSVYWYQQSLDQGLQFLIQYYNGEERAKGNILERFSAQQFPDLHSELNLSSLELGDSALYFCASSVDNRRTEAFFGQGTRLTVV.

The chain links TRBV3-1 (or the pseudogene TRBV3-2) to TRBJ2-5, with TRBD1 identical over 9 bases. The CDR3 runs to 14 residues. CDR1 and CDR2 (germline): LGHDT, YNNKEL (reference sequence). J lost 5 bases, V lost 7 bases, and 8 bases had no gene match. The CDR3 protein is CASTTQGAGETQYF. In nucleotides, the CDR3 is TGTGCCAGCACTACACAGGGGGCAGGGGAGACCCAGTACTTC.

V is TRBV3-1 (or the pseudogene TRBV3-2) and J is TRBJ1-2, with 7 nucleotides matching TRBD1. The CDR3 runs 12 residues. Germline values: CDR1 LGHDT, CDR2 YNNKEL (reference sequence). V gave up 4 bases and J gave up 10 bases; unmatched junction bases: 6. The CDR3 bases are TGTGCCAGCAGCCCCCGGGACAGAGCCTACACCTTC. Amino acid sequence: CASSPRDRAYTF.

This clone was seen a few times. CDR3 amino acids: CASSLGFSTSEQFF. CDR3 in DNA: TGTGCCAGCAGCTTAGGGTTCTCCACTAGCGAGCAGTTCTTC. The V and J genes are TRBV7-2 and TRBJ2-1; weak D call: TRBD2 (6 bases). This CDR3 has 14 residues. Germline-derived CDR1 and CDR2 are SGHTA and FQGNSA. The germline V and J ends were trimmed by 1 base and 10 bases, with 14 bases remaining between them.

The chain combines TRBV3-1 (or the pseudogene TRBV3-2) with TRBJ2-5; D may be TRBD2 (5 bases). CDR1 is LGHDT and CDR2 is YNNKEL in the germline V gene (reference sequence). Trimming removed 0 bases from V and 3 bases from J, with 29 bases in between. This CDR3 region has 21 residues. The CDR3 DNA is TGTGCCAGCAGCCAAGAGCTTCTTGGTACAGACCCAAGACCTAGCAAAGAGACCCAGTACTTC. It codes for CASSQELLGTDPRPSKETQYF.

This chain links TRBV4-1 with TRBJ1-6; 7 nucleotides line up with TRBD1. CDR3 length: 15 residues. From germline, CDR1 is MGHRA and CDR2 YSYEKL. Trimming cost V 4 bases and J 7 bases; bases outside gene matches: 7. For the CDR3, the DNA is TGCGCCAGCAGCCTTCACGGGACAGAGAATTCACCCCTCCACTTT. This sequence encodes CASSLHGTENSPLHF.

The V and J genes are TRBV30 and TRBJ1-6; D is ambiguous. V was pared by 0 bases and J by 7 bases, with 7 bases between. Germline-derived CDR1 and CDR2 are GTSNPN and SVGIG (reference sequence). This CDR3 is built from 13 residues. The CDR3 DNA follows: TGTGCCTGGAGTGTGGGCGGGAATTCACCCCTCCACTTT. Its protein product is CAWSVGGNSPLHF.

Details on this clone: Other DNA sequences in the same sample also yield this CDR3. V gene TRBV5-1 combines with J gene TRBJ2-4; possibly TRBD1 for D (6 bases). Trimming removed 4 bases at V and 9 bases at J, with 11 bases between. CDR3 length equals 12 residues. Germline V gene sequence: CDR1 SGHRS, CDR2 YFSETQ. Here the CDR3 DNA reads TGCGCCAGCAGCCTACAGGGAAGCATTCAGTACTTC. Protein: CASSLQGSIQYF.

The chain combines TRBV27 with TRBJ2-7; D is perhaps TRBD2 (7 bases). The CDR3 has 17 residues. The V end lost 0 bases, the J end lost 0 bases, and 15 bases lay between the germline ends. Germline assignment: CDR1 MNHEY and CDR2 SMNVEV (reference sequence). Written as DNA, the CDR3 is TGTGCCAGCAGTTTATCATTACGGGGGGCGGTCTCCTACGAGCAGTACTTC. Translated: CASSLSLRGAVSYEQYF.

This chain joins TRBV18 and TRBJ2-7, with 7 bases that match TRBD1. The CDR3 runs 16 residues. V lost 4 bases to trimming and J lost 6 bases; unmatched junction nucleotides: 15. Germline CDR1 and CDR2: KGHSH and LQKENI. CDR3 bases: TGTGCCAGCTCACAGGGGCGTACAGGGGCCATGGGCGAGCAGTACTTC. It translates to CASSQGRTGAMGEQYF.

The V gene is TRBV18, the J gene TRBJ1-1; D unresolved. V was clipped by 3 bases and J by 3 bases, with 8 bases between them. The CDR3 is made up of 13 amino acids. CDR1 and CDR2 (germline): KGHSH, LQKENI. The CDR3 DNA reads TGTGCCAGCTCACCTCCCGGGGACACTGAAGCTTTCTTT. Its protein product is CASSPPGDTEAFF.

The chain carries TRBV29-1 and TRBJ2-5; TRBD1 matches 9 bases. The trim removed 7 bases at V and 4 bases at J, leaving 7 bases unmatched. Germline CDR1 SQVTM, CDR2 ANQGSEA. CDR3 length equals 13 residues. This CDR3 reads CSATGTGSETQYF. CDR3 coding DNA: TGCAGCGCGACCGGGACAGGGTCAGAGACCCAGTACTTC.

The V call is TRBV29-1, the J call TRBJ2-2; no reliable D call. CDR1 and CDR2 (germline): SQVTM, ANQGSEA. The CDR3 is 13 amino acids. Between the trimmed V and J ends, which lost 3 bases and 0 bases, there was a span of 5 bases. CDR3 protein: CSVDAANTGELFF. CDR3 bases: TGCAGCGTTGACGCAGCGAACACCGGGGAGCTGTTTTTT.

V and J are TRBV10-1 and TRBJ2-7; D is ambiguous. This CDR3 comprises 15 residues. Trimming shortened V by 1 base and J by 7 bases, and 17 bases separated the two germline ends. Germline-derived CDR1 and CDR2 are WNHNN and SYGVQD (reference sequence). CDR3 in amino acids: CASSEFHFTVSEQYF. In DNA, the CDR3 is TGCGCCAGCAGTGAGTTTCACTTCACGGTTTCGGAGCAGTACTTC.

This sequence joins TRBV3-1 (or the pseudogene TRBV3-2) and TRBJ2-4, with D possibly TRBD2 on 6 matching bases. The CDR3 is 15 residues long. Trimming shortened V by 0 bases and J by 8 bases, and 14 bases separated the two germline ends. CDR1 and CDR2 from the germline V gene are LGHDT and YNNKEL (reference sequence). The CDR3 sequence is CASSQESGSRDIQYF. The CDR3 region has the DNA TGTGCCAGCAGCCAAGAGTCCGGGAGTCGGGACATTCAGTACTTC.

This chain connects TRBV3-1 (or the pseudogene TRBV3-2) to TRBJ2-3; 8 nucleotides match TRBD2. Germline V gene data show CDR1 as LGHDT and CDR2 as YNNKEL (reference sequence). Trimming cost V 0 bases and J 2 bases; bases outside gene matches: 4. The CDR3 is made up of 16 amino acids. CDR3 nucleotide sequence: TGTGCCAGCAGCCAAGACCGAGCGGGGGACACAGATACGCAGTATTTT. Translated: CASSQDRAGDTDTQYF.